The text below deals with one TCR beta chain. The specificity of this receptor is unknown. One end of the junction varies from germline; a read error may be responsible. The germline V gene (reference sequence) provides CDR1 SEHNR and CDR2 FQNEAQ. The CDR3 numbers 12 residues from cysteine through phenylalanine. Here the CDR3 DNA is all that survives: 36 bases in frame from base 1. Read against the paper, the sample's treatment or condition label means: oral pan-JAK inhibitor, 5-10 mg twice daily. Lesional scalp punch biopsies and peripheral blood were collected from alopecia areata patients. PBMCs were separated by density centrifugation and stained for CD3, CD4 and CD8, after which CD4+ and CD8+ T cells were sorted on a FACSAria. These data are taken from a study of CD8+ T cells in alopecia areata (dated by TCRdb to 2017 to 2018). At the level of the whole study: The treated patients, all with moderate-to-severe alopecia areata, were enrolled in an open-label pilot trial of oral tofacitinib given at 5 to 10 mg twice daily. Patients received tofacitinib for 6 to 18 months and were then followed off drug for 6 months to check for delayed response and recurrence. The SALT score, which quantifies the percentage of affected scalp surface area, was used to measure disease severity in treated patients. The study used high-throughput TCRbeta sequencing to examine T cell clonal expansion in alopecia areata, in both the C3H/HeJ mouse model and human patients. In humans, TCRbeta sequencing was performed on scalp tissue and on sorted CD4+ and CD8+ peripheral blood T cells from healthy controls and from patients with patchy or totalis/universalis alopecia areata. Tofacitinib-treated patients had biopsies at baseline and at 4 and 24 weeks of treatment, with a later scalp biopsy in several patients. Clonality in the scalp was compared among normal scalp (n=4), patchy alopecia areata scalp (n=8), and alopecia totalis/universalis scalp (n=8). The RNA source kit depended on sample type: the PAXgene miRNA kit for fixed scalp, the miRNeasy kit for PBMCs, and the RNeasy kit for mouse skin. TCRbeta CDR3 regions were amplified by immunoSEQ multiplex PCR using 35 Vbeta forward and 13 Jbeta reverse primers.

General conclusions and limits of the study: Resident alphabeta T cells in normal human skin are also sequenced, complicating scalp TCR repertoire analysis, unlike mouse skin dominated by gammadelta T cells. Compared with normal scalp, lesional scalp, particularly in alopecia totalis/universalis, had higher clonality and more expanded CD8+ clones, which suggests antigenic drive. Compared with mice, TCR sequences shared between patients were less clear, possibly partly because of HLA diversity across the patient population. Many expanded lesional clones were found to persist in scalp and blood during tofacitinib treatment, and relapse after treatment cessation may be partly explained by this persistence. Because the treated cohort was small and had only one nonresponder, larger studies are needed to examine links between baseline CD8+ expansion and response. With tofacitinib, both scalp clonality and the number of expanded CD8+ clones among the top 100 scalp clones went down significantly.

The library was prepared using the immunoSEQ multiplex PCR assay. For TCR sequencing, RNA was extracted from every sample and reverse transcribed into cDNA to serve as template. SuperScript III was used for first-strand cDNA synthesis, primed with a 2:1 mix of oligo-dT and random hexamers. Amplification bias was assessed with a synthetic immune receptor repertoire, and residual bias was removed computationally. The authors' pipeline ran thus. Raw reads were preprocessed for error removal, and CDR3 was defined according to IMGT conventions as running from the conserved cysteine to phenylalanine. To get clonality, Shannon entropy was normalized by log2 of the number of productive unique TCRs and the result was subtracted from 1. Whether scalp clones were CD4 or CD8 was inferred by matching scalp TCRbeta sequences against CD4 and CD8 repertoires sorted from blood. Imported from immuneACCESS, the table was reduced by TCRdb to in-frame sequences with V and J called. These copies leave out some clones; in studies compared against another copy, an unresolved V gene accounts for under half, and the cause of the remainder is not known. The V and J calls and the clone size are those of that table, but D and trimming were determined from the DNA. The sample table lists some 180,000 clones, approximately 49% of them with a count of one. The ten largest account for over 9.5% of the sample.

The TCR was taken from a human donor with alopecia areata. This material consisted of CD8+ T cells sorted from blood, taken at week 52, from a patient treated with tofacitinib. The chain links TRBV7-9 with TRBJ1-2; the D gene is possibly TRBD1, with 6 bases matching. The CDR3 reads CAGSAGAYGYTF. At the DNA level, the sequence is TGTGCCGGCAGCGCGGGGGCCTATGGCTACACCTTC.